This T cell receptor beta chain originates from a study of PD-1 blockade in mismatch repair-deficient tumors. Repertoires were generated with immunoSEQ multiplex PCR, while TCRdb's copy carries only in-frame clones and drops some. The sample contains around 33,000 clones, 75% to 90% of which appear only once. All patients were mismatch repair deficient, assessed by either PCR or immunohistochemistry. V shed 4 bases, J shed 4 bases, and the junction held 4 bases outside the gene matches. This CDR3 is built from 14 residues. CDR1 is MGHRA, CDR2 YSYEKL, per germline. The specimen was PBMCs, collected 6 to 7 weeks after starting pembrolizumab. The receptor's source is an adult with mismatch repair-deficient cancer. The chain uses TRBV4-1 and TRBJ2-7; 10 bases line up with TRBD2. CDR3 sequence reads: CASSLEREGYEQYF. In DNA, the CDR3 is TGCGCCAGCAGCCTGGAGCGGGAGGGGTACGAGCAGTACTTC.